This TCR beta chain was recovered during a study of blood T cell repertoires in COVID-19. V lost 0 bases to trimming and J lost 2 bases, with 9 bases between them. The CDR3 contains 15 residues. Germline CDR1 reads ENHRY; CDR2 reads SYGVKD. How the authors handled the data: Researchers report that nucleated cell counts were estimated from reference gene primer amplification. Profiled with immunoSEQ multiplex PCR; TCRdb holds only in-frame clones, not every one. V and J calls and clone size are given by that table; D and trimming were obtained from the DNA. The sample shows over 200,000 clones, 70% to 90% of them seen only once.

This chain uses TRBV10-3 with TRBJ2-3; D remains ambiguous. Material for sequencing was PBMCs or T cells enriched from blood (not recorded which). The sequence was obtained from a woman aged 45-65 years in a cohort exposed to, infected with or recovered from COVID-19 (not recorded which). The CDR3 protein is CAISESFAATDTQYF. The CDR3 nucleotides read TGTGCCATCAGTGAGTCTTTCGCGGCCACAGATACGCAGTATTTT.